This T cell receptor beta chain was identified in a study of shared clonotypes between healthy human individuals. The CDR3 runs to 15 residues. The V and J ends lost 4 bases and 6 bases respectively, with 20 bases between them. Germline V gene lookup returns CDR1 SQVTM and CDR2 ANQGSEA. Using immunoSEQ multiplex PCR, the repertoire was profiled, and TCRdb retains in-frame clones only, with some absent. The sample holds over a million clones, around 98% seen once. The chain has TRBV29-1 and TRBJ2-3; TRBD1 might be the D (6 bases). The specimen was naive CD4+ T cells sorted from blood. Sample subset: CD45RA+ positively selected. The source is a man between 25 and 39 years old in good health. The CDR3 reads CSVVRGYRAGDTQYF. As DNA, the CDR3 is TGCAGCGTTGTTAGGGGCTACAGGGCCGGGGATACGCAGTATTTT.